The 7 T cell receptor beta chains in this list originate from one sample, sequenced in a study of blood T cell repertoires in COVID-19. Produced via immunoSEQ multiplex PCR; TCRdb's table is partial and in-frame only. The sample shows about 21,000 clones, approximately 83% of them seen only once. Sequences were obtained from peripheral blood. The receptors were sampled from a human donor in a cohort sampled during active COVID-19.

The chain recombines TRBV2 with TRBJ2-7; the match to TRBD1 covers 7 bases. This CDR3 comprises 14 residues. The germline V gene has CDR1 SNHLY and CDR2 FYNNEI. V dropped 6 bases and J dropped 4; count of bases not matched to a gene: 9. As DNA, the CDR3 is TGTGCCAGCAGAAGCACAGGGGCTCGATACGAGCAGTACTTC. Translated: CASRSTGARYEQYF.

This clone was seen only a few times. The chain employs TRBV7-2 and TRBJ1-3, with D unclear. The CDR3 extends over 13 amino acids. CDR1 and CDR2 from the germline V gene are SGHTA and FQGNSA. V was pared by 5 bases and J by 4 bases, with 9 bases between. The CDR3 DNA is TGTGCCAGCAGCCCCGTCGCGGGAAACACCATATATTTT. Amino acids: CASSPVAGNTIYF. Full variable domain (rest looked up from reference TRBV7-2 and TRBJ1-3): GAGVSQSPSNKVTEKGKDVELRCDPISGHTALYWYRQSLGQGLEFLIYFQGNSAPDKSGLPSDRFSAERTGGSVSTLTIQRTQQEDSAVYLCASSPVAGNTIYFGEGSWLTVV.

The chain carries TRBV3-1 (or the pseudogene TRBV3-2) and TRBJ2-5; 14 bases line up with TRBD2. This CDR3 spans 20 amino acids. With 6 bases clipped from V and 1 base from J, the junction kept 16 bases outside the gene matches. Germline V CDR1 and CDR2: LGHDT, YNNKEL (reference sequence). CDR3 nucleotide sequence: TGTGCCAGCAGTCGAGGGCCATTGACTAGCGGGGGGGTCCCCCAAGAGACCCAGTACTTC. Protein product: CASSRGPLTSGGVPQETQYF.

CDR3 region: CASSRYGYQGERNEQFF. As DNA, the CDR3 is TGTGCCAGCAGCCGGTATGGTTACCAGGGGGAAAGGAATGAGCAGTTCTTC. This chain links TRBV3-1 (or the pseudogene TRBV3-2) with TRBJ2-1; 7 bases match TRBD1. Germline CDR1 LGHDT, CDR2 YNNKEL (reference sequence). This CDR3 is built from 17 residues. V shed 4 bases, J shed 7 bases, and the junction held 16 bases outside the gene matches.

V is TRBV28 and J is TRBJ1-6; D might be TRBD1 (5 bases). Trimming stripped 7 bases from V and 10 bases from J, with 23 bases between. Germline CDR1 and CDR2: MDHEN and SYDVKM. CDR3 length equals 16 residues. CDR3 amino acids: CASTSGEGPLLSPLHF. The CDR3 bases are TGTGCCAGCACCAGCGGGGAGGGACCCCTTTTATCACCCCTCCACTTT.

The J gene is TRBJ2-7, the V gene TRBV5-1; D might be TRBD2 (5 bases). Trimming took off 4 bases at V and 3 bases at J, with 17 bases between the two ends. CDR3 size: 15 residues. Germline V CDR1 and CDR2: SGHRS, YFSETQ. Written as DNA, the CDR3 is TGCGCCAGCAGCCCCCGGGCCCGAGGGTTCTACGAGCAGTACTTC. This sequence encodes CASSPRARGFYEQYF.

V gene TRBV6-6 combines with J gene TRBJ2-1; D perhaps matches TRBD2 (6 bases). V was trimmed by 6 bases and J by 2 bases, leaving 8 bases between them. Germline V gene lookup returns CDR1 MNHNY and CDR2 SVGAGI (reference sequence). The CDR3 is 13 amino acids. CDR3 nucleotides: TGTGCCAGCAGGGGGGAGGCCTACAATGAGCAGTTCTTC. Translating it yields CASRGEAYNEQFF.